These 9 T cell receptor beta chains came from one sample sequenced in a study of response to subunit inactivated influenza vaccine. TCRdb processed the RT-PCR reads anew with MiXCR; each CDR3 protein has one entry. Of around 490,000 distinct CDR3 sequences in the sample, around 8% are singletons; the top ten hold over 10%. Sequencing used PBMCs from blood, obtained roughly 24 months after vaccination. The receptors were sampled from a man aged 50-75 years who received an inactivated influenza vaccine.

This clonotype came up a few times. The chain joins TRBV7-4 to TRBJ2-5, with D hard to call. The CDR3 is 15 residues long. The ends were cut back, 5 bases at V and 4 bases at J, with 17 bases in the middle. Germline V gene data show CDR1 as SGHVT and CDR2 as SQSDAQ. CDR3 residues: CASSTLLTPRETQYF. For the CDR3, the DNA is TGTGCCAGCAGCACTTTACTTACGCCGAGAGAGACCCAGTACTTC.

This sequence joins TRBV11-2 and TRBJ2-2; 12 nucleotides line up with TRBD2. CDR3 length equals 15 residues. V was clipped by 4 bases and J by 10 bases; unmatched bases: 7. Germline V gives CDR1 SGHAT, CDR2 FQNNGV. The CDR3 loop is CASSSLAGGYAELFF. The DNA of the CDR3 is TGTGCCAGCAGCTCCCTAGCGGGAGGGTACGCGGAGCTGTTTTTT.

This clonotype appeared many times. This chain joins TRBV29-1 and TRBJ1-5; 10 nucleotides match TRBD1. CDR1 and CDR2 (germline): SQVTM, ANQGSEA. This CDR3 region has 16 residues. V lost 6 bases to trimming and J lost 4 bases; unmatched junction nucleotides: 12. The CDR3 region has the DNA TGCAGCGTAGCAACGGGGACAGGGGCGATTAATCAGCCCCAGCATTTT. Translation: CSVATGTGAINQPQHF.

The chain couples TRBV5-6 to TRBJ1-2; D unresolved. V was pared by 4 bases and J by 0 bases, with 10 bases between. The CDR3 is made up of 14 amino acids. Germline-derived CDR1 and CDR2 are SGHDT and YYEEEE. CDR3: CASSRLSPNYGYTF. CDR3 DNA sequence: TGTGCCAGCAGCCGACTGTCGCCTAACTATGGCTACACCTTC.

This clonotype was detected a few times. The chain employs TRBV10-3 and TRBJ1-4, with D uncertain. V shed 0 bases and J shed 4 bases, with 9 bases lying between them. Germline CDR1 ENHRY, CDR2 SYGVKD. This CDR3 region has 15 residues. The CDR3 here is CAISESFDDNEKLFF. CDR3 DNA sequence: TGTGCCATCAGTGAGTCGTTTGACGATAATGAAAAACTGTTTTTT.

This clonotype was counted a few times. The chain links TRBV11-2 to TRBJ2-1, with TRBD1 as a possible D gene (6 bases). Germline V gene data show CDR1 as SGHAT and CDR2 as FQNNGV. This CDR3 region has 15 residues. V dropped 4 bases and J dropped 5 bases, with 15 bases sitting between them. As DNA, the CDR3 is TGTGCCAGCAGCTGGACGGACAGTGGCCACAATGAGCAGTTCTTC. Encoded protein: CASSWTDSGHNEQFF.

This clonotype was observed a few times. The chain couples TRBV20-1 to TRBJ2-7; 11 nucleotides line up with TRBD2. J lost 3 bases, V lost 0 bases, and 4 bases had no gene match. Germline CDR1 DFQATT, CDR2 SNEGSKA (reference sequence). This CDR3 has 15 amino acids. The CDR3 protein is CSAREVAGGDYEQYF. The DNA for the CDR3 is TGCAGTGCTAGAGAGGTAGCGGGGGGGGACTACGAGCAGTACTTC.

V gene TRBV27 combines with J gene TRBJ2-1; TRBD1 might be the D (6 bases). The V gene lost 7 bases and the J gene lost 8 bases, with 18 bases spanning the gap. This CDR3 has 14 amino acids. From germline, CDR1 is MNHEY and CDR2 SMNVEV (reference sequence). The CDR3 DNA follows: TGTGCCAGCACCGGCCAGGGGTTGAGGGATGAGCAGTTCTTC. Translated: CASTGQGLRDEQFF.

The chain has TRBV11-2 and TRBJ2-5, with TRBD1 matching 9 bases. The V segment lost 4 bases and the J segment 1 base; nucleotides outside the gene matches: 4. CDR1 and CDR2 from the germline V gene are SGHAT and FQNNGV. This CDR3 is built from 15 residues. The CDR3 sequence: CASSYVTGGQETQYF. DNA of the CDR3: TGTGCCAGCAGCTACGTGACAGGGGGCCAAGAGACCCAGTACTTC.